The clone carrying this TCR beta chain was detected only a few times. The ends lost 4 bases at V and 7 bases at J; junction bases unmatched: 5. The CDR3 totals 14 residues. CDR1 ENHRY and CDR2 SYGVKD come from the germline V gene. The entry originates in a study of blood T cell repertoires in COVID-19. On the study more broadly: Acute and convalescent COVID-19 specimens originated in the United States, Italy and Spain.

The authors' processing: Reference gene primer amplification gave estimated nucleated cell counts. TCRdb's table, derived via immunoSEQ multiplex PCR, lists solely in-frame clones and lacks some. V, J and clone size were drawn from that table, and D and trimming were deduced from the DNA. Of 150,000 or so clones detected, about 79% appear once; the ten largest clones hold roughly 15%. The rearrangement links TRBV10-3 to TRBJ1-2; 11 bases agree with TRBD1. This TCR came from a man aged 45-65 years who had recovered from COVID-19. The sequenced sample consisted of PBMCs or T cells enriched from blood (not recorded which). The CDR3 DNA is TGTGCCATCAGTGCGACGGACAGGGGGCTTGGCTACACCTTC. Protein sequence: CAISATDRGLGYTF.